Given below is one TCR beta chain in context. This sample is drawn from a study of cytomegalovirus exposure and HLA in healthy donors. Across the study: Inside one of the first data releases sat about 85 million unique TCRs taken from HLA-typed donors.

Germline lookup yields CDR1 SQVTM and CDR2 ANQGSEA. The CDR3 extends over 14 amino acids. The PCR contained 60 Vbeta and 13 Jbeta primers. The assay was immunoSEQ multiplex PCR, and TCRdb's table has in-frame clones only and misses some. The sample contains around 120,000 clones, over 70% of which appear only once. This TCR was sampled from a woman between 50 and 59 years old in good health and CMV-seropositive. Input material: PBMCs. The V gene is TRBV29-1, the J gene TRBJ2-5, with TRBD2 as a possible D gene (5 bases). With the DNA end fitting TRBJ2-7 better, the J assignment may be wrong. CDR3 residues: CSVEDQVGGYEQYF. The CDR3 bases are TGCAGCGTTGAAGACCAAGTAGGAGGCTACGAGCAGTACTTC.